This T cell receptor (beta chain) was observed in a study of blood T cell repertoires in COVID-19 (dated by TCRdb to the early 2020s). For context, the study as a whole: Collaborator samples came from the United States, Italy and Spain and covered acute and convalescent phases of COVID-19. The prospective study material was composed of cDNA or gDNA derived from T cells, B-cell-depleted T cells, or PBMCs. The repertoires were released in a freely available public database meant as a resource for research on the immune response to SARS-CoV-2. Samples were obtained from the ongoing ImmuneRACE study (first 160 participants) and from some 1,300 subjects provided by 6 global collaborators. Where available, HLA class I and class II types were taken from metadata supplied by the sample provider and were not determined by assay-based typing. Deeply sampled blood TCRbeta repertoires from subjects exposed to, actively infected with, or recovered from COVID-19 were included in the dataset. Sample metadata almost always included a de-identified subject ID, COVID-19 status, age in years and sex.

Enrolling through a virtual design, the prospective study's participants ranged in age from roughly 18 to 90 years and lived across approximately 25 United States geographic areas. Cohort assignment in the prospective study relied on participant-reported clinical history from a screening survey and a study questionnaire. Recovered participants in ImmuneRACE Cohort 3 were defined as having two consecutive negative NP/OP PCR tests, clearance from a healthcare professional, or resolution of symptoms. In the prospective study, mobile phlebotomists collected whole blood, serum and a nasopharyngeal or oropharyngeal swab from each participant. Participants in the prospective study had the option to provide additional blood draws and questionnaires over an approximately 2-month period. Blood samples from the prospective study were shipped frozen or at room temperature prior to DNA extraction. A note on this clone: It lacks a known antigen. Base qualities are not at hand, and no much larger clone is one base apart.

General study outcomes and caveats: How much clinical and demographic metadata was included differed by source and by participant, and the metadata was provided uncurated.

The immunoSEQ Assay, a bias-controlled multiplex PCR, was used to amplify TCRbeta CDR3 regions from genomic DNA. Per the source publication's procedure: Within the assay, amplification of reference gene primers was used to estimate how many nucleated cells each sample contained. Sequence reads were collapsed and filtered to measure the absolute abundance of every unique TCRbeta CDR3 rearrangement. Productive Simpson clonality was computed per sample as the square root of Simpson's diversity index over productive rearrangements. Held by TCRdb, this immuneACCESS table contains in-frame sequences only and omits some clones. Under half of the omission traces to an unresolved V gene where checked; the cause of the rest is unknown. The DNA was the basis for D and trimming; V, J and clone size are from that table. The sample table lists fewer than 350,000 clones, about 83% of them with a count of one. The ten largest account for roughly 6.3% of the sample.

V has 6 bases trimmed and J has 8 bases trimmed; junction bases matching no gene number 5. Including the terminal cysteine and phenylalanine, the CDR3 comprises 14 residues. The sequence is cut down to CDR3 DNA, 42 bases in frame from base 1. Looking up the germline V gene (reference sequence) yields CDR1 SEHNR and CDR2 FQNEAQ. Material: PBMCs or T cells enriched from blood (not recorded which). The sequence was obtained from a woman aged 40 to 50 who had recovered from COVID-19. The chain was built from TRBV7-9 and TRBJ1-6; 9 bases in the junction line up with TRBD1. The encoded CDR3 is CASRRTGADSPLHF. The sequenced DNA is TGTGCCAGCAGGCGGACAGGGGCGGATTCACCCCTCCACTTT.